This TCR beta chain was sequenced in a study of blood T cell repertoires in COVID-19. The CDR3 sequence is 17 residues long. V was clipped by 4 bases and J by 3 bases, with 16 bases between them. CDR1 is MNHEY, CDR2 SVGEGT, per germline. Authors' methods: Estimation of nucleated cell counts relied on the amplification of reference gene primers. The repertoire was sequenced with immunoSEQ multiplex PCR; TCRdb's copy has only in-frame clones and lacks some. V, J and clone size derive from that table, while D and trimming were established from the DNA sequence. The sample yields fewer than 350,000 clones, about 91% seen once. This clone was seen only once.

The source is a man between 25 and 39 years old with COVID-19, enrolled during active disease. This chain links TRBV6-2 or TRBV6-3 with TRBJ2-6; D unclear. The source material was peripheral blood. CDR3 protein: CASSSARLWSGANVLTF. The CDR3 DNA reads as TGTGCCAGCAGTTCGGCTCGGCTCTGGAGTGGGGCCAACGTCCTGACTTTC.